The T cell receptor (beta chain) described here comes from a study of neurological immune-mediated disorders. Trimming removed 6 bases from V and 2 bases from J; junction bases left unmatched: 10. The CDR3 contains 16 residues. This clonotype has at least ten counts. MiXCR was run by TCRdb on the 5' RACE reads, yielding one entry per CDR3 protein. The sample lists some 60,000 distinct CDR3 sequences, over 2% occurring once. The clonotype originates from a man aged 50 to 59 with multiple sclerosis. The source material was PBMCs. The chain links TRBV12-3 or TRBV12-4 to TRBJ2-3, with 8 bases fitting TRBD1. The CDR3 region is CASRREGTGLTDTQYF. The CDR3 DNA reads TGTGCCAGCAGACGCGAAGGGACAGGCCTCACAGATACGCAGTATTTT.